This T cell receptor beta chain derives from a study of blood T cell repertoires in COVID-19 (TCRdb year 2020). Describing the broader study: The collaborator samples originated in the United States, Italy and Spain and spanned the acute and convalescent phases of COVID-19. The sample metadata nearly always contained a de-identified subject ID, COVID-19 status, age in years and sex. The samples were drawn from the first 160 participants of the ongoing ImmuneRACE study and from under 1,500 subjects provided by 6 global collaborators. The repertoires were released in a freely available public database meant as a resource for research on the immune response to SARS-CoV-2. The dataset comprised deeply sampled blood TCRbeta repertoires from subjects exposed to, actively infected with, or recovered from COVID-19. Where HLA class I and class II types were available, the types were taken from metadata supplied by the sample provider, not from assay-based typing. The prospective study material was composed of cDNA or gDNA derived from T cells, B-cell-depleted T cells, or PBMCs. The research as a whole found: The amount of clinical and demographic metadata varied by source and participant and was provided uncurated.

In Seattle, one collaborating source enrolled patients while the infection was active and tracked those patients longitudinally over the course of disease. Each collaborating institution followed its own protocols to collect whole blood in K2EDTA tubes. Collaborator samples were shipped for TCRbeta analysis as frozen whole blood, isolated PBMCs, or DNA extracted from either sample type. Points on this clone: Its target antigen remains unknown. Base qualities were left out, and no much larger clone turns up one base away.

The germline V gene encodes CDR1 LNHDA and CDR2 SQIVND (reference sequence). Reading from cysteine to phenylalanine, the CDR3 counts 14 amino acids. Here the CDR3 DNA is all that survives: 42 bases in frame from base 1. V lost 6 bases and J lost 5 bases, and the count of bases not matched to a germline gene is 3. The immunoSEQ Assay, a bias-controlled multiplex PCR, was used to amplify TCRbeta CDR3 regions from genomic DNA. The original methods were these. Nucleated cell counts per sample were estimated from amplification of reference gene primers within the assay. Sequence reads were collapsed and filtered to measure the absolute abundance of every unique TCRbeta CDR3 rearrangement. For each sample, productive Simpson clonality was calculated as the square root of Simpson's diversity index over productive rearrangements. Not all clones reach the TCRdb copy of this immuneACCESS table, which keeps in-frame sequences only. Checked studies attribute under half of the gap to unresolved V genes and leave the rest unexplained. Clone size and the V and J calls come from that table; the DNA yielded D and trimming. The sample table holds approximately 92,000 clones, of which roughly 87% were seen once. The ten largest clonotypes hold about 18% of the sample.

This clonotype was sampled from an older woman with COVID-19, enrolled during active disease. Sequencing was done on a sample of peripheral blood. The sequence links TRBV19 to TRBJ2-3, and 12 junctional nucleotides match TRBD1. CDR3 loop: CASRGQGAIDTQYF. The bases are TGTGCCAGTAGGGGACAGGGGGCAATAGATACGCAGTATTTT.